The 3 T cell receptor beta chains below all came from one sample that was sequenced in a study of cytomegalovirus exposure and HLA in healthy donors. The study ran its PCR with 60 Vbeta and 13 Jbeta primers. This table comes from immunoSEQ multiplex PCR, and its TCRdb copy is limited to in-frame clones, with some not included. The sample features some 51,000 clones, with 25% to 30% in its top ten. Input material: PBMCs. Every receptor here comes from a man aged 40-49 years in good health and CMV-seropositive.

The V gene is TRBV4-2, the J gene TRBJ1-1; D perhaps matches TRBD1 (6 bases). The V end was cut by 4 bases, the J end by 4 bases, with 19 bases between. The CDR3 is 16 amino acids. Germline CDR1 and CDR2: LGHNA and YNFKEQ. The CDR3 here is CASSPIGGLGVTEAFF. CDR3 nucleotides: TGTGCCAGCAGCCCAATAGGGGGTTTAGGTGTCACTGAAGCTTTCTTT.

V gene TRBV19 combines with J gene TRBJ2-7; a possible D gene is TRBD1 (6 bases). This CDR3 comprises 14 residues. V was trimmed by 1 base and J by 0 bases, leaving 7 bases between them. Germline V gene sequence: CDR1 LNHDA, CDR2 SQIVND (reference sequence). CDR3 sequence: CASSIAGVSYEQYF. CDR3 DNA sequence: TGTGCCAGTAGTATAGCAGGGGTCTCCTACGAGCAGTACTTC. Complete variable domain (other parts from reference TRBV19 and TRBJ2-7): DGGITQSPKYLFRKEGQNVTLSCEQNLNHDAMYWYRQDPGQGLRLIYYSQIVNDFQKGDIAEGYSVSREKKESFPLTVTSAQKNPTAFYLCASSIAGVSYEQYFGPGTRLTVT.

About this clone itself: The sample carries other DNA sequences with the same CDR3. CDR3 in DNA: TGCGCCAGCAGCCAAGACTCAGGGTTTGATTCACCCCTCCACTTT. It encodes CASSQDSGFDSPLHF. The chain carries TRBV4-3 and TRBJ1-6, with D maybe TRBD1 (5 bases). The CDR3 sequence is 15 residues long. Germline CDR1 LGHNA, CDR2 YSLEER. The V gene lost 0 bases and the J gene lost 8 bases, with 11 bases spanning the gap.